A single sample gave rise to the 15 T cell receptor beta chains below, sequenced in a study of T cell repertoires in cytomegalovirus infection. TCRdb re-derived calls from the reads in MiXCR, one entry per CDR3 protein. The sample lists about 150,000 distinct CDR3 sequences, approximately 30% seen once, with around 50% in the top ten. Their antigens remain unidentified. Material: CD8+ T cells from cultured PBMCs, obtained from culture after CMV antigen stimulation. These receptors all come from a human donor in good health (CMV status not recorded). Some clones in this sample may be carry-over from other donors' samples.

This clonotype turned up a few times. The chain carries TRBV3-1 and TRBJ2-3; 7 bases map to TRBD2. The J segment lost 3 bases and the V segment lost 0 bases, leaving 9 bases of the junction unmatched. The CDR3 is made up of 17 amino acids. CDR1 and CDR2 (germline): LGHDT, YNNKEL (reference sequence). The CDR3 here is CASSQDPAVGGTDTQYF. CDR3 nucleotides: TGTGCCAGCAGCCAAGACCCAGCAGTGGGGGGGACAGATACGCAGTATTTT.

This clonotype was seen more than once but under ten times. The CDR3: CASSFGLRVEQYF. CDR3 coding DNA: TGTGCCAGCAGTTTTGGGTTAAGGGTCGAGCAGTACTTC. The chain couples TRBV27 to TRBJ2-7, with D uncertain. The ends were cut back, 3 bases at V and 6 bases at J, with 12 bases in the middle. Germline-derived CDR1 and CDR2 are MNHEY and SMNVEV (reference sequence). The CDR3 is 13 amino acids.

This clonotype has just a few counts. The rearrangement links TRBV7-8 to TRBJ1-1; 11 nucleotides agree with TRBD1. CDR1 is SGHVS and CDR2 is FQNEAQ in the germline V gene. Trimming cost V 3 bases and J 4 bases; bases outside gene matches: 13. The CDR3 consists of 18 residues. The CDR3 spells CASSLEGGQGEGGTEAFF. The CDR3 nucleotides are TGTGCCAGCAGCTTGGAGGGGGGACAGGGGGAAGGGGGCACTGAAGCTTTCTTT.

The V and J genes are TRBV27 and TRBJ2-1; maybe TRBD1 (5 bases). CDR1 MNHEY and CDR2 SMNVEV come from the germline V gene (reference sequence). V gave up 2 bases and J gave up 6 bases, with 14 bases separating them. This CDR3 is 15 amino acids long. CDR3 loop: CASSLGQGGTNEQFF. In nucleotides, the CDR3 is TGTGCCAGCAGTTTAGGTCAGGGTGGTACCAATGAGCAGTTCTTC.

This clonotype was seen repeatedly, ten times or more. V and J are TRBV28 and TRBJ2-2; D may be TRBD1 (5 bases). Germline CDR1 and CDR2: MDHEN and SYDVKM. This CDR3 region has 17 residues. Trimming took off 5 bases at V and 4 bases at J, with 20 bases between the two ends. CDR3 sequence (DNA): TGTGCCAGCAGTCCTATCTCCGCCCCCAGGGTCACCGGGGAGCTGTTTTTT. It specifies CASSPISAPRVTGELFF.

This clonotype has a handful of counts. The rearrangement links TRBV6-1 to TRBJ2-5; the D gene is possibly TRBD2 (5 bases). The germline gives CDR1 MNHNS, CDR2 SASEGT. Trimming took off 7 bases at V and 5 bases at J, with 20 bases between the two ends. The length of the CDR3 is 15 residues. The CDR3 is CASKGEGPPRETQYF. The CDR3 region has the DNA TGTGCCAGCAAGGGAGAGGGTCCGCCGAGGGAGACCCAGTACTTC.

The CDR3 sequence is CASSEALGEQYF. CDR3 nucleotide sequence: TGTGCCAGCAGTGAAGCACTCGGCGAGCAGTACTTC. V is TRBV6-1 and J is TRBJ2-7; D call uncertain. This CDR3 is built from 12 residues. With 0 bases removed from V and 6 bases from J, the gap between germline ends came to 6 bases. Germline V lookup: CDR1 MNHNS, CDR2 SASEGT.

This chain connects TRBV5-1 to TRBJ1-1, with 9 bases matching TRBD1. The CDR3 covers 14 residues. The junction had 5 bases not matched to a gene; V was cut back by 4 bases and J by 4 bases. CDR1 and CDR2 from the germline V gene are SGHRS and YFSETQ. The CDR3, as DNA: TGCGCCAGCAGCCGGGCGACAGGGGGCACTGAAGCTTTCTTT. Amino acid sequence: CASSRATGGTEAFF.

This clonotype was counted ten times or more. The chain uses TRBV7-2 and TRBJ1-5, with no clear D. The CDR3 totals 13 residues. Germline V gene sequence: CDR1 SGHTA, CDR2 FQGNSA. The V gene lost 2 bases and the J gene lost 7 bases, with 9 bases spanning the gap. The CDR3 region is CASSLNPGQPQHF. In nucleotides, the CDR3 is TGTGCCAGCAGCTTAAATCCTGGACAGCCCCAGCATTTT.

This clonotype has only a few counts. For the CDR3, the DNA is TGTGCCAGCAGTTCTGGGCCATGGGAGCTGTTTTTT. This gives the protein CASSSGPWELFF. The chain combines TRBV7-9 with TRBJ2-2; the D is unclear. The V gene lost 6 bases and the J gene lost 9 bases, with 11 bases spanning the gap. This CDR3 is 12 amino acids long. CDR1 is SEHNR, CDR2 FQNEAQ, per germline (reference sequence).

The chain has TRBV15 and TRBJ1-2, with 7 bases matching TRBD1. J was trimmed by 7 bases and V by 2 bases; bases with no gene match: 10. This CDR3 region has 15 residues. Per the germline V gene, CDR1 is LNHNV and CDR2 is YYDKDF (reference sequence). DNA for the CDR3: TGTGCCACCAGCAGACTGGGAGGGGGCCTCGGTGGCTACACCTTC. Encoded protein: CATSRLGGGLGGYTF. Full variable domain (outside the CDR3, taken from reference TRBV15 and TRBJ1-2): DAMVIQNPRYQVTQFGKPVTLSCSQTLNHNVMYWYQQKSSQAPKLLFHYYDKDFNNEADTPDNFQSRRPNTSFCFLDIRSPGLGDTAMYLCATSRLGGGLGGYTFGSGTRLTVV.

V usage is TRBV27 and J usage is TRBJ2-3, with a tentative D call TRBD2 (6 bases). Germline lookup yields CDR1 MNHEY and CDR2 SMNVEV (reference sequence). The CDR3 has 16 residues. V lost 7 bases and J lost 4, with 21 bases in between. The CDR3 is CASMGVMEGLADTQYF. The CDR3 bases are TGTGCCAGCATGGGGGTAATGGAGGGGCTGGCAGATACGCAGTATTTT.

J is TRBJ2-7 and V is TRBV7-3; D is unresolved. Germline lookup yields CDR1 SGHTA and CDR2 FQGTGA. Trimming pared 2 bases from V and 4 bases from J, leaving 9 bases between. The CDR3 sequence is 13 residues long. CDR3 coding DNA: TGTGCCAGCAGCTTAGGGAATAAATACGAGCAGTACTTC. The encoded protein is CASSLGNKYEQYF.

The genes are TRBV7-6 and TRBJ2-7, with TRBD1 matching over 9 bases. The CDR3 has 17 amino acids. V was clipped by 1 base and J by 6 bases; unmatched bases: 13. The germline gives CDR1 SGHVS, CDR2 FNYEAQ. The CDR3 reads CASSLEAGTGRVGEQYF. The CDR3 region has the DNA TGTGCCAGCAGCTTAGAAGCCGGGACAGGGAGGGTAGGCGAGCAGTACTTC.

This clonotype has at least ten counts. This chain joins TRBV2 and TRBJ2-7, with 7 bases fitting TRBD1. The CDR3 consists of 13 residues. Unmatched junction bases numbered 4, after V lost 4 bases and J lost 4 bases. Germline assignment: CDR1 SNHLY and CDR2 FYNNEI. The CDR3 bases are TGTGCCAGCAGTGGGCAGGGGGATTACGAGCAGTACTTC. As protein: CASSGQGDYEQYF.